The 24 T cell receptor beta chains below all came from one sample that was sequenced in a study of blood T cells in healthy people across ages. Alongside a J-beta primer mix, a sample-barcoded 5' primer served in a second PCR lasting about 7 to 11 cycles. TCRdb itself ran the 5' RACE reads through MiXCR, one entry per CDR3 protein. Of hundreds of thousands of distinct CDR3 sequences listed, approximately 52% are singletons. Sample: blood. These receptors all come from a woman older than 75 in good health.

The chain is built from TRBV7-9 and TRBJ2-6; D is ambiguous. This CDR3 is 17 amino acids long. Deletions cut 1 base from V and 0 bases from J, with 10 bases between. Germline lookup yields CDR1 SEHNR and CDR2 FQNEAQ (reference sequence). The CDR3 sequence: CASSLESRSSGANVLTF. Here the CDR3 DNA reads TGTGCCAGCAGCTTAGAGAGCCGGAGCTCTGGGGCCAACGTCCTGACTTTC.

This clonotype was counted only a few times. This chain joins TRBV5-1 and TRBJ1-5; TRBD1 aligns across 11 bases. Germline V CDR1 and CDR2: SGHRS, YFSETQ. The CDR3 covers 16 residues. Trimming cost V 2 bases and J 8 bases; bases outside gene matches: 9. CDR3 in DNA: TGCGCCAGCAGCTTATCAGGGACAGGGGGATACGAGCCCCAGCATTTT. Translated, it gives CASSLSGTGGYEPQHF.

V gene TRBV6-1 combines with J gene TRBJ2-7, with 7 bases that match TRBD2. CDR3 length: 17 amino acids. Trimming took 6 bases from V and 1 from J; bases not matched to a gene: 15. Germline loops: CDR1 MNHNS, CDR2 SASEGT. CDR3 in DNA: TGTGCCAGCAGCCCTCAGGGAGGGCAGTCAGGATCCTACGAGCAGTACTTC. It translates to CASSPQGGQSGSYEQYF.

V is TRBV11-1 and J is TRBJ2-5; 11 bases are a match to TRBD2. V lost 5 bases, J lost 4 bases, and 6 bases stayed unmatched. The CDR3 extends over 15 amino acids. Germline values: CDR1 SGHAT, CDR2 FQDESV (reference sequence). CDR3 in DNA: TGTGCCAGCAGCCTGATAACTAGCGGGAGAGAGACCCAGTACTTC. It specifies CASSLITSGRETQYF. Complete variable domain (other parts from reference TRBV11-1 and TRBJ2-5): EAEVAQSPRYKITEKSQAVAFWCDPISGHATLYWYRQILGQGPELLVQFQDESVVDDSQLPKDRFSAERLKGVDSTLKIQPAELGDSAMYLCASSLITSGRETQYFGPGTRLLVL.

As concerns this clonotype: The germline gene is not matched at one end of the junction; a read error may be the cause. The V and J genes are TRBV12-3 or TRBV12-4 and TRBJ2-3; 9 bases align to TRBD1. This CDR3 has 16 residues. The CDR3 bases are TGTACCAGCACCAACCCGGACAGGGGCCTCACAGATACGCAGTATTTT. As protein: CTSTNPDRGLTDTQYF.

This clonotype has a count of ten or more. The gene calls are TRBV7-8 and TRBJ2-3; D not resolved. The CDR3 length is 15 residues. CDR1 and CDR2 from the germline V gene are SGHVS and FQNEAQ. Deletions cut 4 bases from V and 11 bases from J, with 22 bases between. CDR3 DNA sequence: TGTGCCAGCAGCTCGTACCGGACCAGTGGGGATGGGCAGTATTTT. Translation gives CASSSYRTSGDGQYF.

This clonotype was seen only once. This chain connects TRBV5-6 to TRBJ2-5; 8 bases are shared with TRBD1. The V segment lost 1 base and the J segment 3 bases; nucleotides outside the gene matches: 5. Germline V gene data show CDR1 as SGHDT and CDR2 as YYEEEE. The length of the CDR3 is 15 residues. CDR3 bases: TGTGCCAGCAGCTTGACCCTGACAGGGGAAGAGACCCAGTACTTC. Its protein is CASSLTLTGEETQYF.

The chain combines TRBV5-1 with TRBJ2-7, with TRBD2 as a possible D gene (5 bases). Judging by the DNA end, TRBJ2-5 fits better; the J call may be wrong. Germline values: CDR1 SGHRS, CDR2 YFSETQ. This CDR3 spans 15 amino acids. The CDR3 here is CASEESARNKETQYF. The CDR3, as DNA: TGCGCTAGCGAGGAGTCGGCGAGGAATAAAGAGACCCAGTACTTC.

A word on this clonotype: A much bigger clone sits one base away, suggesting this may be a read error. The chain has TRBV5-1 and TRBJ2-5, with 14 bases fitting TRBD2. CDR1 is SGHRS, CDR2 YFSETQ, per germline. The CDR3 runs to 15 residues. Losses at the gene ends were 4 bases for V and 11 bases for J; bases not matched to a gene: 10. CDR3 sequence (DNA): TGCGCCAGCAGCCCGGGACTAGCGGGAGCAAATGAGCAGTACTTC. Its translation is CASSPGLAGANEQYF.

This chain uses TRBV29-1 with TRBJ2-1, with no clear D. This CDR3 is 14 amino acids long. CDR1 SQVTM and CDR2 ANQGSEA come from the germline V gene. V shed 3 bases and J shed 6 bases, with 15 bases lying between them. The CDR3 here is CSVDPGPRSNEQFF. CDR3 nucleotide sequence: TGCAGCGTTGACCCGGGCCCCAGGTCCAATGAGCAGTTCTTC.

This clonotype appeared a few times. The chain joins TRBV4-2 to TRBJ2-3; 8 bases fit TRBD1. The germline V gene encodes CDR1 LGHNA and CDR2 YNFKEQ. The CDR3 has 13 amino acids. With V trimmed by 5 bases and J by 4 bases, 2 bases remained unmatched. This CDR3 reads CASSDRGADTQYF. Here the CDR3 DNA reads TGTGCCAGCAGCGACAGGGGCGCAGATACGCAGTATTTT.

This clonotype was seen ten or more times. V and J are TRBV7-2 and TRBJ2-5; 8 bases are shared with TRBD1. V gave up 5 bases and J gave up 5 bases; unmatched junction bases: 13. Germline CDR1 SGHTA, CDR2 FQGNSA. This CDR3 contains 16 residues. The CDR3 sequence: CASSGHPWTGIETQYF. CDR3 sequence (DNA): TGTGCCAGCAGCGGCCACCCGTGGACAGGGATTGAGACCCAGTACTTC.

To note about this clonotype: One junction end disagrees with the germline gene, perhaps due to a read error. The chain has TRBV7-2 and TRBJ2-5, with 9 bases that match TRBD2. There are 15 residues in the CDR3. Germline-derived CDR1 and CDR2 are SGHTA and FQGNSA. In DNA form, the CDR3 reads TGTGCCAGCGGATCAGGCGGGAGGGCCGGAGAGACTCAGTACTTC. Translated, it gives CASGSGGRAGETQYF. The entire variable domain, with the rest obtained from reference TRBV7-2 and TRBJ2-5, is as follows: GAGVSQSPSNKVTEKGKDVELRCDPISGHTALYWYRQSLGQGLEFLIYFQGNSAPDKSGLPSDRFSAERTGGSVSTLTIQRTQQEDSAVYLCASGSGGRAGETQYFGPGTRLLVL.

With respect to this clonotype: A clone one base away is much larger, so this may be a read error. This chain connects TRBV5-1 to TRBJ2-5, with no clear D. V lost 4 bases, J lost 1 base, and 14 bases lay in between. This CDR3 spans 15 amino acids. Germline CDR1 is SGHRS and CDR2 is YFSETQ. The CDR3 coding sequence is TGCGCCAGCAGCCGAACACCGGGCGTCCAAGAGACCCAGTACTTC. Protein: CASSRTPGVQETQYF.

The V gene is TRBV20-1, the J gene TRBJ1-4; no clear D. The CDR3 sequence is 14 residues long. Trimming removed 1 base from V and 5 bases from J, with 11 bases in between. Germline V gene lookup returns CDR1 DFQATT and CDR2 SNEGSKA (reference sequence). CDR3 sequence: CSARVLDLNEKLFF. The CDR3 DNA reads TGCAGTGCTAGAGTCCTGGACTTAAATGAAAAACTGTTTTTT.

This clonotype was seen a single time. The CDR3 loop reads CATSREGATNEKLFF. The CDR3 bases are TGTGCCACCAGCAGAGAAGGCGCAACTAATGAAAAACTGTTTTTT. The chain has TRBV15 and TRBJ1-4; D not resolved. V lost 0 bases and J 0 bases, leaving 5 bases between the germline ends. CDR3 length equals 15 residues. The germline V gene has CDR1 LNHNV and CDR2 YYDKDF (reference sequence). The full variable domain, rest sourced from reference TRBV15 and TRBJ1-4, is DAMVIQNPRYQVTQFGKPVTLSCSQTLNHNVMYWYQQKSSQAPKLLFHYYDKDFNNEADTPDNFQSRRPNTSFCFLDIRSPGLGDTAMYLCATSREGATNEKLFFGSGTQLSVL.

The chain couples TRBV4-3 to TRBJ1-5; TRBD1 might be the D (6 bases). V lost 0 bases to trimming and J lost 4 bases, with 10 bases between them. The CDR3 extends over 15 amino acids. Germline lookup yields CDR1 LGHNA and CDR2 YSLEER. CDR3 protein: CASSQDRGANQPQHF. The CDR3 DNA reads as TGCGCCAGCAGCCAAGATAGGGGGGCTAATCAGCCCCAGCATTTT.

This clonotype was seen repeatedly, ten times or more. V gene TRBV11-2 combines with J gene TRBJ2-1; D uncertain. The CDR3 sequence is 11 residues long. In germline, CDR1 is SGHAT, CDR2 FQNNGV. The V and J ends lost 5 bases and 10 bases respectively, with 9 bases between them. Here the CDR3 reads CASSPAWEQFF. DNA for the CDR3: TGTGCCAGCAGCCCAGCCTGGGAGCAGTTCTTC.

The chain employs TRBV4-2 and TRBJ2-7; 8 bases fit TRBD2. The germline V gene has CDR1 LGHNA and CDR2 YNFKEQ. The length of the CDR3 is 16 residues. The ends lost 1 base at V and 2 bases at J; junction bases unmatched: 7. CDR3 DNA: TGTGCCAGCAGCCAAGTAGGCACTAGCGGCACCTACGAGCAGTACTTC. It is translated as CASSQVGTSGTYEQYF.

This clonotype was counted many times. CDR3 in amino acids: CASSLMSAGLVDEQFF. CDR3 nucleotide sequence: TGTGCCAGCAGCTTAATGTCGGCAGGGTTGGTGGATGAGCAGTTCTTC. J is TRBJ2-1 and V is TRBV7-9; tentatively, D is TRBD1 (5 bases). V gave up 2 bases and J gave up 8 bases, with 19 bases separating them. The CDR3 runs to 16 residues. Per germline, CDR1 SEHNR and CDR2 FQNEAQ (reference sequence).

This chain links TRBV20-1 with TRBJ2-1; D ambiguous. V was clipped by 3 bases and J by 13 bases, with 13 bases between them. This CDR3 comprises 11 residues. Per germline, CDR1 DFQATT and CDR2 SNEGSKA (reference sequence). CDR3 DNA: TGCAGTGCTAGCGGGCGGCGTGATCAGTTCTTC. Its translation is CSASGRRDQFF.

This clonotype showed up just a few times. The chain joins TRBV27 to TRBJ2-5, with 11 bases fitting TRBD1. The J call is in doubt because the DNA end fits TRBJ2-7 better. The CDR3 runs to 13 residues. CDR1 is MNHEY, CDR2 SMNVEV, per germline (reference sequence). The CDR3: CASSPDRGREQYF. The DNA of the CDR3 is TGTGCCAGCAGTCCGGACAGGGGGCGCGAGCAGTACTTC.

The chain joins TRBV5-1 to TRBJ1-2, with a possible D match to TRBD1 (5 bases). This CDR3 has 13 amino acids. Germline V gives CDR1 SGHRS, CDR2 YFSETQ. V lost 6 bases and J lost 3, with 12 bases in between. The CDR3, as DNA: TGCGCCAGCACTCAGGGCCCTCACTATGGCTACACCTTC. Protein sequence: CASTQGPHYGYTF.

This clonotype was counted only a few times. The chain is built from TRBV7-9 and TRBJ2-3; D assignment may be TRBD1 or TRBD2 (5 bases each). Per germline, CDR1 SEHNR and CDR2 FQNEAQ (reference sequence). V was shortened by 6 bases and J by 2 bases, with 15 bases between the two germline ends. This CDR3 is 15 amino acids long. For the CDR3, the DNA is TGTGCCAGCAGTAACGGGGCGCTTCTCACAGATACGCAGTATTTT. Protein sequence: CASSNGALLTDTQYF. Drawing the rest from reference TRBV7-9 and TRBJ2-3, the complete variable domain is DTGVSQNPRHKITKRGQNVTFRCDPISEHNRLYWYRQTLGQGPEFLTYFQNEAQLEKSRLLSDRFSAERPKGSFSTLEIQRTEQGDSAMYLCASSNGALLTDTQYFGPGTRLTVL.